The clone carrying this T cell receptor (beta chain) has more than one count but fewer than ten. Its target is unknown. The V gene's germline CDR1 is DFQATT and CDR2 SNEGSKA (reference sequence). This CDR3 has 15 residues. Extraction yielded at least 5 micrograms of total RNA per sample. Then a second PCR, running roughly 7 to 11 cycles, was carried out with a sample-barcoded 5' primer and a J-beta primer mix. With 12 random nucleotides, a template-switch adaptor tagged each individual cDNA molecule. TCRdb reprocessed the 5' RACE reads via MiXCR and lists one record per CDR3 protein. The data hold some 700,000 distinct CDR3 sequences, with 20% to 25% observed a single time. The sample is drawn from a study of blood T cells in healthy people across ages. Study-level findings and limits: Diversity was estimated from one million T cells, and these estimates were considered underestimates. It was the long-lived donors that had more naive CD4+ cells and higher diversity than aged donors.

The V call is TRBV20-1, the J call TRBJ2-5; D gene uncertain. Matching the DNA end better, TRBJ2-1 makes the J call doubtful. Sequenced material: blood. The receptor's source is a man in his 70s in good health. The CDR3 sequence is CSARAGSVFIHEQFF. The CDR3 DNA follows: TGCAGTGCTAGAGCCGGATCCGTTTTCATCCATGAGCAGTTCTTC.